Below, 17 T cell receptor beta chains from the same sample are listed, as sequenced in a study of cytomegalovirus exposure and HLA in healthy donors. Primers included in the PCR were 60 Vbeta and 13 Jbeta primers. Libraries were prepared by immunoSEQ multiplex PCR; TCRdb keeps only in-frame clonotypes and omits some of them. The sample records about 60,000 clones, 77% being singletons. The source material was PBMCs. These receptors were obtained from a woman in her 40s in good health and CMV-seropositive.

The chain recombines TRBV7-6 with TRBJ1-4, with 9 bases that match TRBD1. Germline lookup yields CDR1 SGHVS and CDR2 FNYEAQ. The CDR3 is 16 amino acids. V lost 5 bases, J lost 5 bases, and 9 bases stayed unmatched. The CDR3 DNA reads TGTGCCAGCAGCGGAGCAGACAGGGGGGGAAATGAAAAACTGTTTTTT. This sequence encodes CASSGADRGGNEKLFF.

The rearrangement uses TRBV29-1 and TRBJ2-2, with 8 bases aligning to TRBD1. Germline V lookup: CDR1 SQVTM, CDR2 ANQGSEA. CDR3 length equals 12 residues. CDR3 sequence: CTVTGGTGELFF. The CDR3 DNA reads as TGCACAGTAACAGGGGGTACCGGGGAGCTGTTTTTT.

The sample holds a few counts of this clone. The chain links TRBV19 to TRBJ1-6; 11 nucleotides line up with TRBD1. Germline V CDR1 and CDR2: LNHDA, SQIVND (reference sequence). CDR3 length: 15 amino acids. J was trimmed by 7 bases and V by 8 bases; bases with no gene match: 7. CDR3 sequence reads: CASSRTGGQNSPLHF. CDR3 sequence (DNA): TGTGCCAGTTCCAGGACAGGGGGCCAGAATTCACCCCTCCACTTT.

This clone was detected once. The gene calls are TRBV11-3 and TRBJ2-7; 8 bases agree with TRBD2. The CDR3 extends over 15 amino acids. Germline V CDR1 and CDR2: SGHNT, YENEEA. J was trimmed by 2 bases and V by 5 bases; bases with no gene match: 8. CDR3 in DNA: TGTGCCAGCAGCCTCGGGGGGGGCGAAACCTACGAGCAGTACTTC. Protein sequence: CASSLGGGETYEQYF.

The gene calls are TRBV6-5 and TRBJ2-7; 8 bases are shared with TRBD1. The CDR3 runs 14 residues. The V gene's germline CDR1 is MNHEY and CDR2 SVGAGI. The V and J ends lost 3 bases and 1 base, in that order; junction bases with no gene match: 2. This CDR3 reads CASSYGQGSYEQYF. The CDR3 DNA reads as TGTGCCAGCAGTTATGGACAGGGTTCCTACGAGCAGTACTTC.

J is TRBJ1-2 and V is TRBV4-3, with 8 positions matching TRBD1. V trimming: 3 bases; J trimming: 4 bases; junction bases outside the gene matches: 7. CDR3 length equals 15 residues. Germline V lookup: CDR1 LGHNA, CDR2 YSLEER. The CDR3 reads CASSQSGGAGYGYTF. The DNA of the CDR3 is TGCGCCAGCAGCCAGTCAGGGGGCGCAGGCTATGGCTACACCTTC.

The chain joins TRBV4-2 to TRBJ2-7; weak D call: TRBD1 (5 bases). V was cut by 1 base and J by 5 bases, with 12 bases left in between. CDR3 length equals 14 residues. The germline gives CDR1 LGHNA, CDR2 YNFKEQ. The CDR3 reads CASSQVPGYNEQYF. The CDR3 nucleotides are TGTGCCAGCAGCCAAGTTCCAGGGTATAACGAGCAGTACTTC.

J is TRBJ2-5 and V is TRBV7-2; 7 bases are a match to TRBD1. The assigned J gene may be wrong: the sequence end matches TRBJ2-7 better. Germline-derived CDR1 and CDR2 are SGHTA and FQGNSA. This CDR3 region has 15 residues. The CDR3 DNA follows: TGTGCCAGCAGCTTTTGGACAGGCCTCTCCTACGAGCAGTACTTC. Translating it yields CASSFWTGLSYEQYF.

This clone was seen a handful of times. J is TRBJ1-1 and V is TRBV29-1, with TRBD1 as a possible D gene (5 bases). Germline CDR1 reads SQVTM; CDR2 reads ANQGSEA. CDR3 length: 14 residues. V lost 1 base and J lost 4, with 13 bases in between. CDR3 residues: CSVEVTPGGTEAFF. The CDR3 nucleotides read TGCAGCGTTGAAGTCACCCCCGGGGGCACTGAAGCTTTCTTT.

This chain uses TRBV5-4 with TRBJ1-2; D uncertain. With 1 base removed from V and 2 bases from J, the gap between germline ends came to 6 bases. CDR3 length: 13 residues. Germline-derived CDR1 and CDR2 are SGHNT and YYREEE (reference sequence). The CDR3 here is CASSLNSNYGYTF. The CDR3 DNA follows: TGTGCCAGCAGCTTGAACAGCAACTATGGCTACACCTTC.

This clone was recorded only once. The chain has TRBV27 and TRBJ2-1; 8 positions match TRBD1. The CDR3 contains 16 residues. CDR1 is MNHEY and CDR2 is SMNVEV in the germline V gene (reference sequence). Losses at the gene ends were 1 base for V and 4 bases for J; bases not matched to a gene: 6. The CDR3 region has the DNA TGTGCCAGCAGTTTATTTAACACAGGGGGTTACAATGAGCAGTTCTTC. Translating it yields CASSLFNTGGYNEQFF.

This chain connects TRBV4-1 to TRBJ2-1, with TRBD2 as a possible D gene (6 bases). The CDR3 is made up of 17 amino acids. V lost 1 base and J 0 bases, leaving 13 bases between the germline ends. Germline V CDR1 and CDR2: MGHRA, YSYEKL. CDR3 residues: CASSQGERVRSYNEQFF. The DNA of the CDR3 is TGCGCCAGCAGCCAAGGAGAGCGGGTCCGCTCCTACAATGAGCAGTTCTTC.

With respect to this clone: A junction boundary mismatches the germline segment, possibly from a read error. This sequence joins TRBV14 and TRBJ1-2; TRBD1 matches 7 bases. There are 14 residues in the CDR3. Germline V gene data show CDR1 as SGHDN and CDR2 as FVKESK. The CDR3 reads CAGSQVGTVSGYTF. As DNA, the CDR3 is TGTGCCGGCAGCCAAGTGGGGACAGTATCTGGCTACACCTTC. The full variable domain, with the rest looked up from reference TRBV14 and TRBJ1-2, is EAGVTQFPSHSVIEKGQTVTLRCDPISGHDNLYWYRRVMGKEIKFLLHFVKESKQDESGMPNNRFLAERTGGTYSTLKVQPAELEDSGVYFCAGSQVGTVSGYTFGSGTRLTVV.

About this clone: Other DNA sequences in this sample translate to the same CDR3. The chain joins TRBV9 to TRBJ2-1; 11 bases align to TRBD2. Germline CDR1 SGDLS, CDR2 YYNGEE. The CDR3 runs to 15 residues. The V and J ends lost 5 bases and 2 bases, in that order; junction bases with no gene match: 3. The CDR3 DNA is TGTGCCAGCAGTCATAGCGGGGGGGCCTACAATGAGCAGTTCTTC. This sequence encodes CASSHSGGAYNEQFF. The complete variable domain, with remaining parts taken from reference TRBV9 and TRBJ2-1, reads DSGVTQTPKHLITATGQRVTLRCSPRSGDLSVYWYQQSLDQGLQFLIQYYNGEERAKGNILERFSAQQFPDLHSELNLSSLELGDSALYFCASSHSGGAYNEQFFGPGTRLTVL.

CDR3 coding DNA: TGTGCCAGTAAAACGGGAGCTTCCTATGGCTACACCTTC. This codes for CASKTGASYGYTF. The chain links TRBV19 to TRBJ1-2, with D uncertain. The CDR3 covers 13 residues. The V and J ends lost 7 bases and 4 bases respectively, with 13 bases between them. CDR1 is LNHDA and CDR2 is SQIVND in the germline V gene (reference sequence).

The V gene is TRBV6-5, the J gene TRBJ1-2, with a weak D call TRBD1 (5 bases). Germline lookup yields CDR1 MNHEY and CDR2 SVGAGI. The CDR3 is made up of 15 amino acids. Trimming pared 0 bases from V and 3 bases from J, leaving 11 bases between. This CDR3 is CASSYSGEGYYGYTF. CDR3 DNA sequence: TGTGCCAGCAGTTACTCCGGGGAGGGGTACTATGGCTACACCTTC.

The V call is TRBV30, the J call TRBJ2-5; D is undetermined. Looked up from germline, CDR1 is GTSNPN and CDR2 is SVGIG (reference sequence). The CDR3 is 12 amino acids. V lost 2 bases and J lost 4, with 8 bases in between. The CDR3 sequence is CAWSPPGETQYF. DNA of the CDR3: TGTGCCTGGAGTCCCCCGGGAGAGACCCAGTACTTC.